This T cell receptor beta chain was recovered during a study of shared clonotypes between healthy human individuals. Study outcomes and limitations: Depth was large, yet rarefaction showed that sorted-subset sequencing was incomplete.

The CDR3 is 14 residues long. Germline V gene sequence: CDR1 LNHNV, CDR2 YYDKDF (reference sequence). The V and J ends lost 2 bases and 1 base respectively, with 9 bases between them. A remark on this clone: Its cognate antigen is unknown.

Some clones are missing from TCRdb's copy, which holds only in-frame ones; the method was immunoSEQ multiplex PCR. The table has some 87,000 clones, 60% to 75% seen once; the top ten hold roughly 50%. This receptor was obtained from a man under 40 in good health. The source material was memory CD8+ T cells sorted from blood. Subset indicated: CD45RO+ cells pooled with CCR7-negative TemRA cells. This chain links TRBV15 with TRBJ2-7; possibly TRBD1 for D (7 bases). The CDR3 protein is CATSRQGGSYEQYF. The DNA of the CDR3 is TGTGCCACCAGCAGACAGGGGGGATCCTACGAGCAGTACTTC. Based on the CDR3 plus reference TRBV15 and TRBJ2-7, the full variable domain is DAMVIQNPRYQVTQFGKPVTLSCSQTLNHNVMYWYQQKSSQAPKLLFHYYDKDFNNEADTPDNFQSRRPNTSFCFLDIRSPGLGDTAMYLCATSRQGGSYEQYFGPGTRLTVT.